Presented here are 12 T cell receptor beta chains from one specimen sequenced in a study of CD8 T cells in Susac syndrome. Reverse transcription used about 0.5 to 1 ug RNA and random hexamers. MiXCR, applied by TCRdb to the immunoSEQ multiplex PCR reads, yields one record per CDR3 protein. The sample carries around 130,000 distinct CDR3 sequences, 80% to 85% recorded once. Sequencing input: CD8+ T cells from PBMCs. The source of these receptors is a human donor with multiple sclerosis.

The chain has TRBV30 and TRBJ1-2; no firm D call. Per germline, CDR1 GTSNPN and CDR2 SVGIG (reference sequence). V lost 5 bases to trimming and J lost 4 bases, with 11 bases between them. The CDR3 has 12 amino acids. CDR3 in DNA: TGTGCCTGGGGAGGGTTTGGCTATGGCTACACCTTC. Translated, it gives CAWGGFGYGYTF.

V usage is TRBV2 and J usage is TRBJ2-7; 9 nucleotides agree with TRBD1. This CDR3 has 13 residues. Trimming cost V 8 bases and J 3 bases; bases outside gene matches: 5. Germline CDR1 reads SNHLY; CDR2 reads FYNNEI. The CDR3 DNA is TGTGCCAGCGAGGGACAGGGAGTCTACGAGCAGTACTTC. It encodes CASEGQGVYEQYF.

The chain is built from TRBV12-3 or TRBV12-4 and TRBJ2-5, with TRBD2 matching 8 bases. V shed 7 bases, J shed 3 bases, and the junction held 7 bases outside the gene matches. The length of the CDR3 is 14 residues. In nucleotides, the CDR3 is TGTGCCAGCACCGACGGGGGGGCGGAAGAGACCCAGTACTTC. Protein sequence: CASTDGGAEETQYF.

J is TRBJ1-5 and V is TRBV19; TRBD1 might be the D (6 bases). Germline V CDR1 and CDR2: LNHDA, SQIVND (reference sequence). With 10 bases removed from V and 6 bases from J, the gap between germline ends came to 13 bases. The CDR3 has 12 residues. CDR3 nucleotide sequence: TGTGCCACGCACAGGGTAGGTCAGCCCCAGCATTTT. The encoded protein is CATHRVGQPQHF.

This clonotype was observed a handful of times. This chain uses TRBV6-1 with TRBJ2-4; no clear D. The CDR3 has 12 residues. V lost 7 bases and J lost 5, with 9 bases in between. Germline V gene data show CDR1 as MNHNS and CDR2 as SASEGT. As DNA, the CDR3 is TGTGCCAGCACTGGGCGCCAAAACATTCAGTACTTC. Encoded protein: CASTGRQNIQYF.

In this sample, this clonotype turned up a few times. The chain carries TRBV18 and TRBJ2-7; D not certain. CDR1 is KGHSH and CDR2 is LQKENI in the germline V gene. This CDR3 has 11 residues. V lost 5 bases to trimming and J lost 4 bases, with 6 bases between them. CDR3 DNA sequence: TGTGCCAGCTCAGTATCTTACGAGCAGTACTTC. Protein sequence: CASSVSYEQYF.

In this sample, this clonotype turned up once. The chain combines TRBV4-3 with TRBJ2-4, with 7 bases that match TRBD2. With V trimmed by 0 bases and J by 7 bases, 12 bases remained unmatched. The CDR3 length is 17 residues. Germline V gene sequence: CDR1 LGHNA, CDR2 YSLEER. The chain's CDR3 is CASSQDHYGGGLNIQYF. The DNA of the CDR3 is TGCGCCAGCAGCCAAGATCATTACGGGGGAGGGCTTAACATTCAGTACTTC.

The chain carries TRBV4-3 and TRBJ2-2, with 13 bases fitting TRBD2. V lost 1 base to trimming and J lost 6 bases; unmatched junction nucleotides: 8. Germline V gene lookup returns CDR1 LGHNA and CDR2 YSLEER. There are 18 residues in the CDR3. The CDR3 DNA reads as TGCGCCAGCAGCCAAGGGGGGGGACTAGCGGGAAATCCCGGGGAGCTGTTTTTT. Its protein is CASSQGGGLAGNPGELFF.

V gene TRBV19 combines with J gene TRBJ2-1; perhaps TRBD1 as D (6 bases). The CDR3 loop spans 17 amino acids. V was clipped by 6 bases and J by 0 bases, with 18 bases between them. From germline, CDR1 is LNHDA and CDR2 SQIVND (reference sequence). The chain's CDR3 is CASSTPGHQNSYNEQFF. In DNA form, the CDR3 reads TGTGCCAGTAGCACCCCGGGACACCAGAACTCCTACAATGAGCAGTTCTTC.

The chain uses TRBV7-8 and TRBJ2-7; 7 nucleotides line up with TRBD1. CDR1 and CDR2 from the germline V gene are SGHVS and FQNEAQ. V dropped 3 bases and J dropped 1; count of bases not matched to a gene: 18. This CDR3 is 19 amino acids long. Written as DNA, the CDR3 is TGTGCCAGCAGCTTGGGAACCGGGACAGCCGCCTTTTATTCCTACGAGCAGTACGTC. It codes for CASSLGTGTAAFYSYEQYV.

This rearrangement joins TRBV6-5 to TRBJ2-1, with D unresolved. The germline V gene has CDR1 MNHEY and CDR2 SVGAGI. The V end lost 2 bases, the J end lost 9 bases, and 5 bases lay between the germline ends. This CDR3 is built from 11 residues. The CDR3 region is CASSYEGEQFF. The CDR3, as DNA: TGTGCCAGCAGTTACGAAGGTGAGCAGTTCTTC.

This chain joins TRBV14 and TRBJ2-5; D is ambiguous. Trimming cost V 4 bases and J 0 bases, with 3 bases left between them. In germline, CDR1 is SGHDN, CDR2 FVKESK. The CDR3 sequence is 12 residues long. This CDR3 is CASSRHQETQYF. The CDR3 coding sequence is TGTGCCAGCAGCCGACACCAAGAGACCCAGTACTTC.